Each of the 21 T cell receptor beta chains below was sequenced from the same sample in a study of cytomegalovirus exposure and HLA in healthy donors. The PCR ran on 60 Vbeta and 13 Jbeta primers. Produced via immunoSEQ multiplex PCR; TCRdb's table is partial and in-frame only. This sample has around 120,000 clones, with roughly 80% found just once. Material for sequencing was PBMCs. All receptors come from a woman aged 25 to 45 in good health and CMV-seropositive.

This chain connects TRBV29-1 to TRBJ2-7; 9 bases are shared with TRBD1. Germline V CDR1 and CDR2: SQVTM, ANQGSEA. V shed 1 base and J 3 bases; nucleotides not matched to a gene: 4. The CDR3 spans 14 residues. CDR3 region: CSVEGDREYYEQYF. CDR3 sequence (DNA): TGCAGCGTTGAAGGGGACAGGGAATACTACGAGCAGTACTTC.

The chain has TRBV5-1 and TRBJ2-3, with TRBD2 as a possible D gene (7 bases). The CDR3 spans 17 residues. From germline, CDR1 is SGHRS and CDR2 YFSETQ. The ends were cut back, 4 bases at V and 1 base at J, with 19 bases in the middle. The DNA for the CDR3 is TGCGCCAGCAGCCCCGGTCGGGGGGCCAAAGGCACAGATACGCAGTATTTT. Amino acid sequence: CASSPGRGAKGTDTQYF.

CDR3 DNA sequence: TGCGCCAGCAGCCAAGAGTGGGGGCTAGGACAGCCCCAGCATTTT. Its translation: CASSQEWGLGQPQHF. This chain joins TRBV4-3 and TRBJ1-5, with a tentative D call TRBD1 (6 bases). CDR1 and CDR2 (germline): LGHNA, YSLEER. This CDR3 spans 15 amino acids. The ends were cut back, 0 bases at V and 7 bases at J, with 13 bases in the middle.

In nucleotides, the CDR3 is TGTGCCAGCAGTGTAGACCTAGCGGGGGAGACCCAGTACTTC. Its translation is CASSVDLAGETQYF. The rearrangement joins TRBV25-1 to TRBJ2-5; 9 positions agree with TRBD2. The V gene end was trimmed by 4 bases and the J gene end by 5 bases; junction bases not matched to a gene: 5. Germline CDR1 is MGHDK and CDR2 is SYGVNS. The CDR3 has 14 amino acids.

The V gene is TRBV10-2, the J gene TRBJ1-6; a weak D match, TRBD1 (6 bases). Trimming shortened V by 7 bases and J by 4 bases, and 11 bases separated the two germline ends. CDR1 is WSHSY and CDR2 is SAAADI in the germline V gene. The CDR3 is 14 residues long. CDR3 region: CASTQGPYNSPLHF. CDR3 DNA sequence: TGCGCCAGCACTCAGGGGCCTTATAATTCACCCCTCCACTTT.

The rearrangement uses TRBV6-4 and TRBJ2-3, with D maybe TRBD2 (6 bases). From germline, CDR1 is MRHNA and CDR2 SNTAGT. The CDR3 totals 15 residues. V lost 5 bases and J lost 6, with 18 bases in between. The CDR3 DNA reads TGTGCCAGCAGTCTGCGGGGCGGGGTAGGGGATACGCAGTATTTT. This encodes CASSLRGGVGDTQYF.

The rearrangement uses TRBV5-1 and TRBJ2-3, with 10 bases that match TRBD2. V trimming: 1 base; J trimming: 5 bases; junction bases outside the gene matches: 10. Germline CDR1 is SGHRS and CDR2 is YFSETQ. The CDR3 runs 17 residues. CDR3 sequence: CASSLSAAGGPIDTQYF. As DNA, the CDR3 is TGCGCCAGCAGCTTGTCCGCAGCGGGGGGGCCCATAGATACGCAGTATTTT.

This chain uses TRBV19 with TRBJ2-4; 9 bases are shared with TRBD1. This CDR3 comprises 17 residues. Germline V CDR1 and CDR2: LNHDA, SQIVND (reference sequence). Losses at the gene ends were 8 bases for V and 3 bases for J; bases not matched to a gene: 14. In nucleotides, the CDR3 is TGTGCCAGTGGGGAACTGTGGACAGGGGCCAACAAAAACATTCAGTACTTC. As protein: CASGELWTGANKNIQYF.

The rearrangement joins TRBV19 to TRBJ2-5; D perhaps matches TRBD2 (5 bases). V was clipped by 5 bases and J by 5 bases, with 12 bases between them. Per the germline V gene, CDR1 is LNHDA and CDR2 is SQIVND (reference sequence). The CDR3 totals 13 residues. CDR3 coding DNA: TGTGCCAGTAGTTATGGGGAGTGGGAGACCCAGTACTTC. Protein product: CASSYGEWETQYF.

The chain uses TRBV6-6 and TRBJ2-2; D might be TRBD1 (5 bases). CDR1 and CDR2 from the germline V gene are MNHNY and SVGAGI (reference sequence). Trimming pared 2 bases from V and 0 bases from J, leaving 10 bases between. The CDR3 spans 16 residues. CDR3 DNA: TGTGCCAGCAGTTACCCAGGACACTCGAACACCGGGGAGCTGTTTTTT. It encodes CASSYPGHSNTGELFF.

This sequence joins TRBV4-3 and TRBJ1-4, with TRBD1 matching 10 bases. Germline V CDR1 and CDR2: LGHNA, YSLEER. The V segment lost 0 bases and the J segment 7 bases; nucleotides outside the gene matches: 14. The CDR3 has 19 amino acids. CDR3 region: CASSQDIFGRTGGSEKLFF. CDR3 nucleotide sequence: TGCGCCAGCAGCCAAGATATATTCGGTCGGACAGGGGGATCTGAAAAACTGTTTTTT.

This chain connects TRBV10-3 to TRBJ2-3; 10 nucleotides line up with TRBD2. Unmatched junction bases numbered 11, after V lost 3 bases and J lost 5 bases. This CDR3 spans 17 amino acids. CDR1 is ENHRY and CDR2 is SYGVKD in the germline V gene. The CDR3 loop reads CAISDSPAGGRGDTQYF. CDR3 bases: TGTGCCATCAGTGATAGTCCAGCGGGGGGGCGGGGAGATACGCAGTATTTT.

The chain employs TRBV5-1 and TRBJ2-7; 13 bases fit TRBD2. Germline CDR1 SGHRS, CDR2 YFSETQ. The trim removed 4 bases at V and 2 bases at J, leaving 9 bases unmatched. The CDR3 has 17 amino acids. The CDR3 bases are TGCGCCAGCAGCGGTGGACTAGCGGGGGCGCAAACCTACGAGCAGTACTTC. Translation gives CASSGGLAGAQTYEQYF.

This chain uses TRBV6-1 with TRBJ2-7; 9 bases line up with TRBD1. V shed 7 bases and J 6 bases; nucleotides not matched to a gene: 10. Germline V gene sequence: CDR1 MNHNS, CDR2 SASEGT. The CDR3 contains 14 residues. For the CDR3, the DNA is TGTGCCAGCACCGGGACAGGGTTTTTGGCCGAGCAGTACTTC. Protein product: CASTGTGFLAEQYF.

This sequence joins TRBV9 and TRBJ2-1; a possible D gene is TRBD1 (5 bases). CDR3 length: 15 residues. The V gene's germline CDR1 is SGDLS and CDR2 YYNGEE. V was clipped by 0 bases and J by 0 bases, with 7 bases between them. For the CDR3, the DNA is TGTGCCAGCAGCGTAGAAACAGGCTCCTACAATGAGCAGTTCTTC. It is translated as CASSVETGSYNEQFF.

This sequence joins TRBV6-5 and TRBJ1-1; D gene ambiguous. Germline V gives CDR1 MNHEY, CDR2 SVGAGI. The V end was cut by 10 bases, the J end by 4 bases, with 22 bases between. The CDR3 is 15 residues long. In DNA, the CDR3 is TGTGCCACAAACCGAGCCCTTCGGTGGAGCACTGAAGCTTTCTTT. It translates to CATNRALRWSTEAFF.

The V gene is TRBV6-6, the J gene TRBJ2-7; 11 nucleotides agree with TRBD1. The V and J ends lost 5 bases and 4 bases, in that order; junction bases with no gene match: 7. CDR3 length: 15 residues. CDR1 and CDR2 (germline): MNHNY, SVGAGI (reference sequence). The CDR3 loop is CASSKTGTGGYEQYF. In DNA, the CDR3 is TGTGCCAGCAGTAAAACCGGGACAGGGGGATACGAGCAGTACTTC.

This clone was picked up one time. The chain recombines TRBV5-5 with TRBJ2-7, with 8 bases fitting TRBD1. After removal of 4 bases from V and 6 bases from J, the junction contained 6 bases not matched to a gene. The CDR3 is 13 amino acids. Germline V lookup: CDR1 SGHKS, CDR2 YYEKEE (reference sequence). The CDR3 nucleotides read TGTGCCAGCAGCCTCGGGACAGGCAGCGAGCAGTACTTC. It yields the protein CASSLGTGSEQYF.

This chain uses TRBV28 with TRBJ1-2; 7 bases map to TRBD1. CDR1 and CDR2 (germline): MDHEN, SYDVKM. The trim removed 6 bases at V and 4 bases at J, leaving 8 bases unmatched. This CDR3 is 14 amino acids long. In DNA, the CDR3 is TGTGCCAGCAGCTCCACAGGGGCTGTCTATGGCTACACCTTC. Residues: CASSSTGAVYGYTF.

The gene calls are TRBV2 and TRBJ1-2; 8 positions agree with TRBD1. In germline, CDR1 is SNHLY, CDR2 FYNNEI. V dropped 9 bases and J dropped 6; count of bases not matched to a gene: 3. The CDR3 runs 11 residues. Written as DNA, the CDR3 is TGTGCCAGACAGGGGGAAAATGGCTACACCTTC. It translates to CARQGENGYTF.

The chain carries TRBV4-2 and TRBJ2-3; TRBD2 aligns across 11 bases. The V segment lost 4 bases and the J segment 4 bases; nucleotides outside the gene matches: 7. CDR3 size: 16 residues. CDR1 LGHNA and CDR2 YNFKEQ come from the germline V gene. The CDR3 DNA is TGTGCCAGCAGCCCGATTAGCGGGGGGGCTCCAGATACGCAGTATTTT. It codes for CASSPISGGAPDTQYF.